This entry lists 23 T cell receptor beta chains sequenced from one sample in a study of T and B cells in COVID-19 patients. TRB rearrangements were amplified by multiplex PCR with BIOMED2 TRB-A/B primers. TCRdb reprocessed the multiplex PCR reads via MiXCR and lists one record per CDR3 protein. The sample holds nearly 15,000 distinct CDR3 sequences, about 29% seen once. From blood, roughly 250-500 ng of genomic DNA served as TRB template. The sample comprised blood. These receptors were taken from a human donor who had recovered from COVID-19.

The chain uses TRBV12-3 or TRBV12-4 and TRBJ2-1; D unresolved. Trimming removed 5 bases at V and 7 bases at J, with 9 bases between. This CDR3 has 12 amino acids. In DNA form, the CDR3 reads TGTGCCAGCAGTGTGCTAGGGAATGAGCAGTTCTTC. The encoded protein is CASSVLGNEQFF.

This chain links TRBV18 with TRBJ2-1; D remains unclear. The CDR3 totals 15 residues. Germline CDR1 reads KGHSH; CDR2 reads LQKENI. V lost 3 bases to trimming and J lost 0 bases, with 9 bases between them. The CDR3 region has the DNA TGTGCCAGCTCACCGATGTCGAGCTCCTACAATGAGCAGTTCTTC. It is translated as CASSPMSSSYNEQFF.

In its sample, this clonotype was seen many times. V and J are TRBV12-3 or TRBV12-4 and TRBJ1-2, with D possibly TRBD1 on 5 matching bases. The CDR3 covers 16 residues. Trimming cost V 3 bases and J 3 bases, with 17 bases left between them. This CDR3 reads CASSLPGIPPDYGYTF. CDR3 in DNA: TGTGCCAGCAGTTTGCCAGGGATTCCCCCAGACTATGGCTACACCTTC.

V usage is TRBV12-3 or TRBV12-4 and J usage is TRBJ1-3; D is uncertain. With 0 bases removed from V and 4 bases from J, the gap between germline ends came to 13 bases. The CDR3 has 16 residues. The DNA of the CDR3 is TGTGCCAGCAGTTTAGCAACAGAAATAGTGGGAAACACCATATATTTT. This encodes CASSLATEIVGNTIYF.

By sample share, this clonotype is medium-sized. CDR3 sequence: CATSKDRGHSYEQYF. In nucleotides, the CDR3 is TGTGCCACCAGCAAAGACAGGGGTCACTCCTACGAGCAGTACTTC. This rearrangement joins TRBV15 to TRBJ2-7, with 8 bases lining up with TRBD1. This CDR3 contains 15 residues. Per the germline V gene, CDR1 is LNHNV and CDR2 is YYDKDF (reference sequence). The J segment lost 0 bases and the V segment lost 4 bases, leaving 5 bases of the junction unmatched.

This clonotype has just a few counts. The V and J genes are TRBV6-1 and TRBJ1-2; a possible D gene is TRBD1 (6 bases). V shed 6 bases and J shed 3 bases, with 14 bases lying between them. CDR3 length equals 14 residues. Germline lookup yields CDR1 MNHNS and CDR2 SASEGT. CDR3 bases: TGTGCCAGCAGAAAGGGGGGGAGCTACTATGGCTACACCTTC. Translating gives CASRKGGSYYGYTF.

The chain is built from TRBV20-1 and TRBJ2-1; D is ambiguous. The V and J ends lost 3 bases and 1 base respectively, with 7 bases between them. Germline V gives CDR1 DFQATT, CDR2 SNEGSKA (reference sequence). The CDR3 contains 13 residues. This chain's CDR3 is CSASHGSYNEQFF. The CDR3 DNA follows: TGCAGTGCTAGCCATGGGTCCTACAATGAGCAGTTCTTC.

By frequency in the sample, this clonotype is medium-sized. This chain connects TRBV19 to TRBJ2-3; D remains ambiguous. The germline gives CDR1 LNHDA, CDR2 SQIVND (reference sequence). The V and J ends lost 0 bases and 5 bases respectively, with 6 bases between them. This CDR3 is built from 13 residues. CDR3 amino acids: CASSIDQEDTQYF. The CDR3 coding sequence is TGTGCCAGTAGTATAGACCAGGAAGATACGCAGTATTTT.

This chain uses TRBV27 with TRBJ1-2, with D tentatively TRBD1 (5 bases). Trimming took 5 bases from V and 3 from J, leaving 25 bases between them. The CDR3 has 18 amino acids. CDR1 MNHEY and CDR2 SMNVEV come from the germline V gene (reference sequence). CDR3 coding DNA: TGTGCCAGCAGTCCCCTACACGAGACAGAGGGCGGTGACTATGGCTACACCTTC. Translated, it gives CASSPLHETEGGDYGYTF.

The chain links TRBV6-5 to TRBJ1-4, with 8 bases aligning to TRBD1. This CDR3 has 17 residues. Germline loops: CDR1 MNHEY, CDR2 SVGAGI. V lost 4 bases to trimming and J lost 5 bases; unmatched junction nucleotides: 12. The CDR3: CASSSTGEGRGNEKLFF. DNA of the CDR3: TGTGCCAGCAGTTCGACAGGGGAGGGACGAGGGAATGAAAAACTGTTTTTT.

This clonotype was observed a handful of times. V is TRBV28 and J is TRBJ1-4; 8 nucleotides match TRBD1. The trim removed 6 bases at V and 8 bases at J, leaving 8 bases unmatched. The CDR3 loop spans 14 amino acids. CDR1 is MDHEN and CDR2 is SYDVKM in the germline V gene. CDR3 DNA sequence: TGTGCCAGCAGCCGGCCGGGACAGGCCGAAAAACTGTTTTTT. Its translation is CASSRPGQAEKLFF. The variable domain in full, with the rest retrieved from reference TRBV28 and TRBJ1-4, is DVKVTQSSRYLVKRTGEKVFLECVQDMDHENMFWYRQDPGLGLRLIYFSYDVKMKEKGDIPEGYSVSREKKERFSLILESASTNQTSMYLCASSRPGQAEKLFFGSGTQLSVL.

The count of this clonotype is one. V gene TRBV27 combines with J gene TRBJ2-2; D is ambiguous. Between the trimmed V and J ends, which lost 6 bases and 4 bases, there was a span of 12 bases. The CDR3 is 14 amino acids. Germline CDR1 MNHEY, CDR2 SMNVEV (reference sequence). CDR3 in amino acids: CASSSRAVTGELFF. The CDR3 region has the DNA TGTGCCAGCAGCTCTCGAGCCGTCACCGGGGAGCTGTTTTTT.

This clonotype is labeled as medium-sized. CDR3 region: CSVGWRTSIQYF. The DNA of the CDR3 is TGCAGCGTAGGGTGGAGGACAAGCATTCAGTACTTC. The chain is built from TRBV29-1 and TRBJ2-4; tentatively, D is TRBD1 or TRBD2 (5 bases each). CDR3 length: 12 residues. Germline assignment: CDR1 SQVTM and CDR2 ANQGSEA. The germline V and J ends were trimmed by 6 bases and 9 bases, with 15 bases remaining between them.

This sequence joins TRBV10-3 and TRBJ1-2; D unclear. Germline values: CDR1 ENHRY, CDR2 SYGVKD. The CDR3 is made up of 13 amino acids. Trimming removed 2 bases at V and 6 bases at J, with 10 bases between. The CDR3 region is CAISEPGRDGYTF. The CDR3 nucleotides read TGTGCCATCAGTGAGCCGGGTAGGGATGGCTACACCTTC.

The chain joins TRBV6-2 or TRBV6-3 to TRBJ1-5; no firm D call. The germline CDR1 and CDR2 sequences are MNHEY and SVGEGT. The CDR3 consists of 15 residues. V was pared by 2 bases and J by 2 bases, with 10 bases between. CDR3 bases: TGTGCCAGCAGTTACAGGGTCGGAGGCAATCAGCCCCAGCATTTT. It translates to CASSYRVGGNQPQHF.

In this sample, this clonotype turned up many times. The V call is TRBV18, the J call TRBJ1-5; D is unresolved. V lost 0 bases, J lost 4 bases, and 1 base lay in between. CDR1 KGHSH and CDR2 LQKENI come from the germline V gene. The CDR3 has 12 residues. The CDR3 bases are TGTGCCAGCTCACCACCGAATCAGCCCCAGCATTTT. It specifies CASSPPNQPQHF. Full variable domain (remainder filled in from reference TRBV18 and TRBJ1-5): NAGVMQNPRHLVRRRGQEARLRCSPMKGHSHVYWYRQLPEEGLKFMVYLQKENIIDESGMPKERFSAEFPKEGPSILRIQQVVRGDSAAYFCASSPPNQPQHFGDGTRLSIL.

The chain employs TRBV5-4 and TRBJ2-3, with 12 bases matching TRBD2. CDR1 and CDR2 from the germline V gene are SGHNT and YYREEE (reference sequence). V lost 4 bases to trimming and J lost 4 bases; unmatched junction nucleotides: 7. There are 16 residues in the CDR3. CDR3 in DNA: TGTGCCAGCAGCCCGGGACTAGCGGGCGGGGCAGATACGCAGTATTTT. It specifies CASSPGLAGGADTQYF. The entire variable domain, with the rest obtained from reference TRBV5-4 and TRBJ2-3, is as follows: ETGVTQSPTHLIKTRGQQVTLRCSSQSGHNTVSWYQQALGQGPQFIFQYYREEENGRGNFPPRFSGLQFPNYSSELNVNALELDDSALYLCASSPGLAGGADTQYFGPGTRLTVL.

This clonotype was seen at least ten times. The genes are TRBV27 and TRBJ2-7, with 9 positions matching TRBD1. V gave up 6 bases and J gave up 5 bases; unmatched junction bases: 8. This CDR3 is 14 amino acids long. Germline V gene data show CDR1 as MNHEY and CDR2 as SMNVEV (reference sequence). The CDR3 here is CASRLTGGSDEQYF. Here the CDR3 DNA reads TGTGCCAGCAGACTTACAGGGGGCTCAGACGAGCAGTACTTC.

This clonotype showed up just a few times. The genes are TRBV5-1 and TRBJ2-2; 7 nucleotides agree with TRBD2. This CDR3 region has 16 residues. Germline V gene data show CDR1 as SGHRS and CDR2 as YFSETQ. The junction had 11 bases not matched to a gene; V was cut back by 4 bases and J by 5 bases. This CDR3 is CASSAGRGGWTGELFF. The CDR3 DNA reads TGCGCCAGCAGCGCCGGACGGGGAGGGTGGACCGGGGAGCTGTTTTTT.

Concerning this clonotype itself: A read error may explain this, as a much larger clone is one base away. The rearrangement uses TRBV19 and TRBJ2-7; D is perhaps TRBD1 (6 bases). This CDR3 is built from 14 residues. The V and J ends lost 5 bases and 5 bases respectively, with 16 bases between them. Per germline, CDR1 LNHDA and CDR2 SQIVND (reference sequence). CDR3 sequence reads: CASSPGTCINEQYF. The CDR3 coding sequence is TGTGCCAGTAGTCCTGGGACATGTATAAACGAGCAGTACTTC.

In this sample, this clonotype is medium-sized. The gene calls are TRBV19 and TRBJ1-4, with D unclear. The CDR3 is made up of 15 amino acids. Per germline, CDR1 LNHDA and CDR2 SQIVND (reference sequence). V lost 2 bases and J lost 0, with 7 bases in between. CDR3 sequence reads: CASSIRTTTNEKLFF. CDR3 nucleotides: TGTGCCAGTAGTATACGCACGACAACTAATGAAAAACTGTTTTTT.

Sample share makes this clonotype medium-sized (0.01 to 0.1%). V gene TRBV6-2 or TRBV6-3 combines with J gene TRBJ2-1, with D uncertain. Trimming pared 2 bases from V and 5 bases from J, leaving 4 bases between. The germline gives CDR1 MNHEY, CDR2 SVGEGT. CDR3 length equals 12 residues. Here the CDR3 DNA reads TGTGCCAGCAGTTACCCAGACAATGAGCAGTTCTTC. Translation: CASSYPDNEQFF.

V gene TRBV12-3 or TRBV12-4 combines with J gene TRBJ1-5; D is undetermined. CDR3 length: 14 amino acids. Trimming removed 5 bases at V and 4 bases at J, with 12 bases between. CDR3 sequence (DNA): TGTGCCAGCAGTCCATTTTGGGGAAATCAGCCCCAGCATTTT. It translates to CASSPFWGNQPQHF.